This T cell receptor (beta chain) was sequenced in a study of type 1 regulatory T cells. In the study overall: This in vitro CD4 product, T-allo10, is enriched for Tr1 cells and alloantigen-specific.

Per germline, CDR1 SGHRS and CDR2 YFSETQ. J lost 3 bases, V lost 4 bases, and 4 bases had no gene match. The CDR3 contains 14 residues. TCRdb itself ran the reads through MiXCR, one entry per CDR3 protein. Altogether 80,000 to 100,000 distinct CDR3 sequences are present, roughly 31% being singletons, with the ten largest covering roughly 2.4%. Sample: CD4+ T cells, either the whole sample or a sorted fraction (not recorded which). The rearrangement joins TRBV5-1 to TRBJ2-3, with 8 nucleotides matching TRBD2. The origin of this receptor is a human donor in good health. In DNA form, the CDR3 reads TGCGCCAGCAGCCCCGGCGGGAGGACAGATACGCAGTATTTT. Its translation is CASSPGGRTDTQYF. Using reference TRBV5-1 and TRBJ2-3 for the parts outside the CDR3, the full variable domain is KAGVTQTPRYLIKTRGQQVTLSCSPISGHRSVSWYQQTPGQGLQFLFEYFSETQRNKGNFPGRFSGRQFSNSRSEMNVSTLELGDSALYLCASSPGGRTDTQYFGPGTRLTVL.